This TCR beta chain was found in a study of CD8 T cells in Susac syndrome. The ends lost 5 bases at V and 4 bases at J; junction bases unmatched: 4. Germline loops: CDR1 SEHNR, CDR2 FQNEAQ (reference sequence). The CDR3 extends over 13 amino acids. RNA was extracted with the RNeasy kit, and a quantity of roughly 0.5 to 1 ug was reverse transcribed using random hexamers. One entry per CDR3 protein, called by TCRdb with MiXCR from the immunoSEQ multiplex PCR reads. The table includes tens of thousands of distinct CDR3 sequences, 93% detected once. TCR beta sequencing covered blood CD8+ and CD4+ T cells.

Sequencing input: CD8+ T cells from PBMCs. This receptor was identified in a human donor in good health. This chain connects TRBV7-9 to TRBJ1-1; 7 bases are shared with TRBD1. The CDR3 loop reads CASSQGGGTEAFF. The CDR3, as DNA: TGTGCCAGCAGCCAGGGGGGGGGCACTGAAGCTTTCTTT.